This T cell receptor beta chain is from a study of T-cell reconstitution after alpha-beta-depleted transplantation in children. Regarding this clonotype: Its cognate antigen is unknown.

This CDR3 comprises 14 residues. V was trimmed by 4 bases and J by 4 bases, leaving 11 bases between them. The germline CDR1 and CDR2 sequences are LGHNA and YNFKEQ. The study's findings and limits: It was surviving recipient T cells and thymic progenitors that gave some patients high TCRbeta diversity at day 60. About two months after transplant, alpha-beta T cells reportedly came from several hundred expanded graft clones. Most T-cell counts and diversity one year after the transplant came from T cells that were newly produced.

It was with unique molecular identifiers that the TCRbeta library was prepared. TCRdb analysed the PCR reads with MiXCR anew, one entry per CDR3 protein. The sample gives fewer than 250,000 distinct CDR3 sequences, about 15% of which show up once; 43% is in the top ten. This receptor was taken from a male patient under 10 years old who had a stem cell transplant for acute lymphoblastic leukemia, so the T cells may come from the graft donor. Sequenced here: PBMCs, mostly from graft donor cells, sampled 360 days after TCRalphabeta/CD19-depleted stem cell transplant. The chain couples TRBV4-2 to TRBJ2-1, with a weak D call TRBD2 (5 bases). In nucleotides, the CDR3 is TGTGCCAGCAGCCCTCCCGAGCGGTACAATGAGCAGTTCTTC. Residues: CASSPPERYNEQFF.